These 13 T cell receptor beta chains came from one sample sequenced in a study of blood T cell repertoires in COVID-19. The data were produced by immunoSEQ multiplex PCR, yet TCRdb's version contains in-frame clones alone and is incomplete. Found here are approximately 51,000 clones, 75% to 90% of them singletons; the top ten hold 2.1%. Sequenced: peripheral blood. The receptor set was obtained from a woman of 80 years or more with COVID-19, enrolled during active disease.

The V gene is TRBV7-2, the J gene TRBJ1-1; possibly TRBD1 for D (6 bases). This CDR3 region has 15 residues. V was shortened by 2 bases and J by 0 bases, with 10 bases between the two germline ends. CDR1 is SGHTA and CDR2 is FQGNSA in the germline V gene. DNA of the CDR3: TGTGCCAGCAGCTTAACGGACAGATTGAACACTGAAGCTTTCTTT. Translated: CASSLTDRLNTEAFF.

The gene calls are TRBV5-1 and TRBJ2-2, with D unresolved. CDR1 is SGHRS and CDR2 is YFSETQ in the germline V gene. With 5 bases removed from V and 1 base from J, the gap between germline ends came to 6 bases. The CDR3 consists of 13 residues. The CDR3 DNA reads as TGCGCCAGCAGACCAGGGAACACCGGGGAGCTGTTTTTT. Translation gives CASRPGNTGELFF. The full variable domain, rest sourced from reference TRBV5-1 and TRBJ2-2, is KAGVTQTPRYLIKTRGQQVTLSCSPISGHRSVSWYQQTPGQGLQFLFEYFSETQRNKGNFPGRFSGRQFSNSRSEMNVSTLELGDSALYLCASRPGNTGELFFGEGSRLTVL.

V gene TRBV28 combines with J gene TRBJ1-1; 7 positions agree with TRBD1. This CDR3 spans 15 amino acids. CDR1 and CDR2 from the germline V gene are MDHEN and SYDVKM. The V and J ends lost 2 bases and 7 bases, in that order; junction bases with no gene match: 10. CDR3 sequence reads: CASSLNDLAGGEAFF. CDR3 coding DNA: TGTGCCAGCAGTTTAAATGACCTCGCAGGGGGTGAAGCTTTCTTT.

The chain joins TRBV7-9 to TRBJ2-1; 7 bases are shared with TRBD2. The CDR3 spans 19 residues. In germline, CDR1 is SEHNR, CDR2 FQNEAQ (reference sequence). Unmatched junction bases numbered 16, after V lost 4 bases and J lost 1 base. The CDR3 reads CASSSGLLFNSGSYNEQFF. DNA of the CDR3: TGTGCCAGCAGCTCGGGACTACTATTTAACTCAGGGTCCTACAATGAGCAGTTCTTC.

The V and J genes are TRBV6-4 and TRBJ1-5; 8 bases agree with TRBD1. Germline values: CDR1 MRHNA, CDR2 SNTAGT. V lost 5 bases, J lost 1 base, and 4 bases stayed unmatched. This CDR3 spans 15 amino acids. The CDR3 is CASSPQGGSNQPQHF. The DNA for the CDR3 is TGTGCCAGCAGTCCACAGGGGGGGAGCAATCAGCCCCAGCATTTT.

This clone appeared once. J is TRBJ1-4 and V is TRBV5-1; D is perhaps TRBD1 (6 bases). This CDR3 has 16 amino acids. The germline V and J ends were trimmed by 4 bases and 7 bases, with 20 bases remaining between them. The germline V gene encodes CDR1 SGHRS and CDR2 YFSETQ. CDR3 DNA sequence: TGCGCCAGCAGCCGCAGGGCGGGGGGCGCAGGTGAAAAACTGTTTTTT. Amino acid sequence: CASSRRAGGAGEKLFF.

The chain carries TRBV18 and TRBJ2-2; TRBD1 is a possible D gene (6 bases). The germline CDR1 and CDR2 sequences are KGHSH and LQKENI. The CDR3 consists of 13 residues. V dropped 6 bases and J dropped 6 bases, with 11 bases sitting between them. CDR3 nucleotide sequence: TGTGCCAGCTCTCCCGAGGGGGCCGGGGAGCTGTTTTTT. Translating gives CASSPEGAGELFF.

V is TRBV5-1 and J is TRBJ2-7, with D possibly TRBD2 on 7 matching bases. The CDR3 is 19 amino acids. The V end was cut by 4 bases, the J end by 1 base, with 27 bases between. Germline V CDR1 and CDR2: SGHRS, YFSETQ. CDR3: CASSIYHGFGGTRSYEQYF. The CDR3 nucleotides are TGCGCCAGCAGCATATACCATGGGTTCGGGGGGACACGTTCCTACGAGCAGTACTTC.

CDR3 region: CASSLRAGPRSEQYF. CDR3 DNA: TGTGCCAGCAGCTTGAGGGCGGGCCCCCGTTCCGAGCAGTACTTC. The chain couples TRBV5-4 to TRBJ2-7, with TRBD2 as a possible D gene (5 bases). Germline V gives CDR1 SGHNT, CDR2 YYREEE (reference sequence). The V end was cut by 1 base, the J end by 6 bases, with 17 bases between. The CDR3 extends over 15 amino acids. The variable domain in full, completed from reference TRBV5-4 and TRBJ2-7, reads ETGVTQSPTHLIKTRGQQVTLRCSSQSGHNTVSWYQQALGQGPQFIFQYYREEENGRGNFPPRFSGLQFPNYSSELNVNALELDDSALYLCASSLRAGPRSEQYFGPGTRLTVT.

The V gene is TRBV10-3, the J gene TRBJ2-5; D unclear. Trimming cost V 9 bases and J 5 bases, with 16 bases left between them. CDR3 length: 13 residues. The germline V gene has CDR1 ENHRY and CDR2 SYGVKD. The CDR3 DNA follows: TGTGCCATTTCACAGATGAACGAGGAGACCCAGTACTTC. This gives the protein CAISQMNEETQYF.

The chain has TRBV7-6 and TRBJ1-4; D might be TRBD1 (5 bases). In germline, CDR1 is SGHVS, CDR2 FNYEAQ. The CDR3 contains 15 residues. The ends were cut back, 2 bases at V and 4 bases at J, with 11 bases in the middle. CDR3 nucleotides: TGTGCCAGCAGCTTACAAGCAGGGTTTAATGAAAAACTGTTTTTT. Translated, it gives CASSLQAGFNEKLFF.

The chain uses TRBV6-1 and TRBJ1-4; no reliable D call. CDR1 MNHNS and CDR2 SASEGT come from the germline V gene. This CDR3 comprises 13 residues. The V gene lost 2 bases and the J gene lost 8 bases, with 9 bases spanning the gap. CDR3 in DNA: TGTGCCAGCAGTGAACAGGTCGCGGAAAAACTGTTTTTT. This translates into CASSEQVAEKLFF.

The chain links TRBV7-8 to TRBJ1-2; D not certain. The CDR3 runs to 15 residues. Trimming removed 2 bases at V and 6 bases at J, with 16 bases between. From germline, CDR1 is SGHVS and CDR2 FQNEAQ. CDR3 amino acids: CASSLLSAGKDGYTF. The CDR3, as DNA: TGTGCCAGCAGCTTACTCTCTGCGGGGAAGGATGGCTACACCTTC.